The rows below give T cell receptor beta chains drawn from one sample of a study of shared clonotypes between healthy human individuals. The data were produced by immunoSEQ multiplex PCR, yet TCRdb's version contains in-frame clones alone and is incomplete. The profile covers around 2,000,000 clones, with 85% to 95% appearing a single time and 0.1% to 0.15% taken by the ten largest. The sequenced sample was naive CD4+ T cells sorted from blood. The source is a young man in good health. CDR3s leave out the opening cysteine and the closing phenylalanine or tryptophan. A clone size is listed for some rows: how often the clone was seen (once, few, many), or a class if it is expanded.

j_gene: TRBJ2-1; len: 13; v_gene: TRBV7-2; abundance: -; CDR3aa: ASSLAGTMYNEQF
j_gene: TRBJ1-5; len: 12; v_gene: TRBV6-6; abundance: -; CDR3aa: ASKATGLLRTQH
j_gene: TRBJ2-7; len: 15; v_gene: TRBV19; abundance: once; CDR3aa: ASSIDRADLISYEQY
j_gene: TRBJ2-7; len: 12; v_gene: TRBV7-2; abundance: -; CDR3aa: ASSLAGGAFEQY
j_gene: TRBJ2-7; len: 12; v_gene: TRBV2; abundance: -; CDR3aa: ASGLQGGRYEQY
j_gene: TRBJ2-3; len: 13; v_gene: TRBV5-1; abundance: -; CDR3aa: ASSLRPGVTDTQY
j_gene: TRBJ2-2; len: 15; v_gene: TRBV5-1; abundance: once; CDR3aa: ASSASGAGANTGELF
j_gene: TRBJ1-2; len: 13; v_gene: TRBV10-2; abundance: -; CDR3aa: ASSESQGLGEGYT
j_gene: TRBJ2-7; len: 11; v_gene: TRBV12-5; abundance: -; CDR3aa: ASGYGPSYEQY
j_gene: TRBJ1-1; len: 12; v_gene: TRBV5-1; abundance: -; CDR3aa: ASSLGQGRTEAF
j_gene: TRBJ2-3; len: 13; v_gene: TRBV5-1; abundance: -; CDR3aa: ASSLGIATYDTQY
j_gene: TRBJ1-6; len: 15; v_gene: TRBV27; abundance: -; CDR3aa: ASSPQQGRAYNSPLH
j_gene: TRBJ2-5; len: 14; v_gene: TRBV9; abundance: -; CDR3aa: ASSVGLADWQETQY
j_gene: TRBJ2-7; len: 14; v_gene: TRBV5-1; abundance: -; CDR3aa: ASSLLASGPSYEQY
j_gene: TRBJ1-2; len: 12; v_gene: TRBV30; abundance: -; CDR3aa: AWDQGQSGDGYT
j_gene: TRBJ2-5; len: 12; v_gene: TRBV30; abundance: -; CDR3aa: AWSAGTSGGTQY
j_gene: TRBJ1-3; len: 14; v_gene: TRBV5-1; abundance: -; CDR3aa: ASSTGTGLSGNTIY
j_gene: TRBJ1-2; len: 14; v_gene: TRBV9; abundance: -; CDR3aa: ASTPGDSKITGGYT
j_gene: TRBJ1-6; len: 14; v_gene: TRBV5-4; abundance: -; CDR3aa: ASSLAADRANSPLH
j_gene: TRBJ2-1; len: 15; v_gene: TRBV2; abundance: -; CDR3aa: ASSEWLAGASYNEQF
j_gene: TRBJ2-1; len: 13; v_gene: TRBV2; abundance: -; CDR3aa: ASSEARLAGGEQF
j_gene: TRBJ2-7; len: 12; v_gene: TRBV18; abundance: once; CDR3aa: ASSPRQGTYEQY
j_gene: TRBJ2-3; len: 13; v_gene: TRBV5-4; abundance: -; CDR3aa: ASSFIGQSTDTQY
j_gene: TRBJ2-3; len: 15; v_gene: TRBV28; abundance: -; CDR3aa: ASSSMNRVSGTDTQY